This entry is about one T cell receptor (beta chain). Its antigen is unknown. Time point defined: persistent/refractory GD, antithyroid drugs over 5 years with positive TRAb. Extracted PBMC RNA gave rise to the TCR library. Graves' disease diagnosis was established per American Thyroid Association guidelines. The data belong to a study of regulatory T cells in long-lasting Graves disease. At the level of the study: With positive TSH receptor antibodies and over 5 years of antithyroid drugs, Graves' disease was considered persistent. Study observations and caveats: Relative to new patients (roughly 1,000), persistent patients exhibited greater sharing of public clonotypes (over 2,500).

CDR3 length: 11 amino acids. V shed 7 bases, J shed 6 bases, and the junction held 1 base outside the gene matches. Germline loops: CDR1 MNHEY, CDR2 SMNVEV (reference sequence). Construction of the TCR beta libraries employed iRepertoire HTBI primers in conjunction with Arm-PCR of CDR3 regions. TCRdb processed the multiplex PCR reads anew with MiXCR; each CDR3 protein has one entry. The sample consists of 500,000 to 700,000 distinct CDR3 sequences, about 32% of them appearing once. The sample consisted of peripheral blood mononuclear cells (PBMCs), taken when the disease was refractory, from a patient treated with antithyroid drugs. The receptor was derived from a female donor with Graves disease. The chain couples TRBV27 to TRBJ2-7, with 9 bases aligning to TRBD2. CDR3 sequence: CASKAGGEQYF. As DNA, the CDR3 is TGTGCCAGCAAAGCGGGAGGCGAGCAGTACTTC.